The next 3 T cell receptor beta chains were all read from a single sample in a study of blood T cell repertoires in COVID-19. Produced via immunoSEQ multiplex PCR; TCRdb's table is partial and in-frame only. Of fewer than 80,000 clones in the sample, roughly 70% were seen once. What was sequenced was peripheral blood. The receptors stem from a man aged 55 to 70 with acute or convalescent COVID-19.

The rearrangement joins TRBV3-1 (or the pseudogene TRBV3-2) to TRBJ2-2; D is unresolved. Deletions cut 0 bases from V and 3 bases from J, with 8 bases between. This CDR3 spans 15 amino acids. Looked up from germline, CDR1 is LGHDT and CDR2 is YNNKEL (reference sequence). The CDR3 bases are TGTGCCAGCAGCCAAGAAGCTTCTCACACCGGGGAGCTGTTTTTT. This codes for CASSQEASHTGELFF.

J is TRBJ2-3 and V is TRBV30; TRBD1 matches at 7 bases. The CDR3 contains 13 residues. V dropped 4 bases and J dropped 2; count of bases not matched to a gene: 3. The V gene's germline CDR1 is GTSNPN and CDR2 SVGIG (reference sequence). For the CDR3, the DNA is TGTGCCTGGAACAGGGGTTCCACAGATACGCAGTATTTT. Translated: CAWNRGSTDTQYF.

This clone was observed a handful of times. The chain recombines TRBV15 with TRBJ2-1; D is uncertain. Germline V gene sequence: CDR1 LNHNV, CDR2 YYDKDF (reference sequence). The V and J ends lost 6 bases and 7 bases respectively, with 16 bases between them. The length of the CDR3 is 14 residues. The CDR3 loop reads CATRSVVRRNEQFF. The CDR3 nucleotides read TGTGCCACCAGGTCGGTCGTCAGGCGTAATGAGCAGTTCTTC.